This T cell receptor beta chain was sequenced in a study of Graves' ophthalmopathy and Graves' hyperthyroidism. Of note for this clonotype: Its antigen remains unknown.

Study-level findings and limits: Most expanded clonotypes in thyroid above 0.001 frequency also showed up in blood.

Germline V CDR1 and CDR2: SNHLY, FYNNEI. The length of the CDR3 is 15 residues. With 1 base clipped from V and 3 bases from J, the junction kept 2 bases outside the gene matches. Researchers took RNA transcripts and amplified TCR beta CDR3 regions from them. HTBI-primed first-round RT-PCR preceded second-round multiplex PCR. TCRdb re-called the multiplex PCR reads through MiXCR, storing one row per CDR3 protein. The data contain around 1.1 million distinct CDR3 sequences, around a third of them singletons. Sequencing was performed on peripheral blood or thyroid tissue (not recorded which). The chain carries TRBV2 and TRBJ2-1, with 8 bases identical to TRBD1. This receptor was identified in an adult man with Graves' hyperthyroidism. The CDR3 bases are TGTGCCAGCAGTGAAGGCGGACAGGGCTACAATGAGCAGTTCTTC. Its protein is CASSEGGQGYNEQFF.